This T cell receptor (beta chain) was retrieved from a study of CD8 T cells in ankylosing spondylitis. Broader study findings: It appeared that ankylosing spondylitis blood was characterized by a TCR beta motif of fewer than 10 highly homologous variants.

TCRdb itself ran the 5' RACE reads through MiXCR, one entry per CDR3 protein. Of fewer than 250,000 distinct CDR3 sequences listed, 20% to 30% are singletons. This clonotype was recorded many times. As yet, its antigen is unknown. CDR3 length: 12 residues. Germline values: CDR1 SGHRS, CDR2 YFSETQ. V lost 4 bases and J 10 bases, leaving 12 bases between the germline ends. The receptor was isolated from a male donor with ankylosing spondylitis or in good health (not recorded which). This rearrangement joins TRBV5-1 to TRBJ2-1, with D possibly matching TRBD2 (5 bases). Material for sequencing was blood, either unsorted or a sorted T cell fraction (not recorded which). The CDR3 region has the DNA TGCGCCAGCAGCGTAGAGGGAGAAGAGCAGTTCTTC. Encoded protein: CASSVEGEEQFF.